This TCR beta chain was recovered during a study of technical replicates of blood from a handful of donors. Libraries were prepared by immunoSEQ multiplex PCR; TCRdb keeps only in-frame clonotypes and omits some of them. In the table there are some 80,000 clones, around 90% of which are singletons. This clone is a singleton in its sample. Germline loops: CDR1 SEHNR, CDR2 FQNEAQ (reference sequence). The ends lost 2 bases at V and 6 bases at J; junction bases unmatched: 15. The CDR3 extends over 18 amino acids. The clonotype comes from a human donor in good health. Sequencing was performed on T cells isolated from PBMCs. This chain links TRBV7-9 with TRBJ1-2; 10 positions agree with TRBD1. The CDR3 protein is CASSLLMGTGALIHGYTF. The DNA of the CDR3 is TGTGCCAGCAGCTTACTGATGGGGACAGGGGCATTAATCCATGGCTACACCTTC.